The 14 T cell receptor beta chains presented below share a single source sample, sequenced in a study of monozygotic twins with inflammatory bowel disease. For each CDR3 protein, TCRdb gives one entry from its re-call of the 5' RACE reads, without DNA. Listed are a few hundred thousand distinct CDR3 sequences; approximately 5.9% falls within the top ten. Sequencing was done on a sample of blood. The receptors were sampled from a human donor with ulcerative colitis or Crohn's disease, or a healthy co-twin of an affected twin (not recorded which).

V is TRBV27 and J is TRBJ1-1; TCRdb reports TRBD1, a call that lacks DNA to check it against. The CDR3 runs 20 residues. Germline V gene sequence: CDR1 MNHEY, CDR2 SMNVEV (reference sequence). CDR3 loop: CASSKRSPKFPTGKNTEAFF.

V and J are TRBV6-5 and TRBJ2-1; checking the TCRdb D call of TRBD2 is not possible without DNA. The CDR3 is 16 residues long. Germline CDR1 MNHEY, CDR2 SVGAGI. The CDR3: CASSSRSGGALNEQFF.

V usage is TRBV7-2 and J usage is TRBJ1-1; TCRdb reports TRBD1, a call that lacks DNA to check it against. The CDR3 is made up of 12 amino acids. Germline loops: CDR1 SGHTA, CDR2 FQGNSA. The CDR3 here is CASSLNRGEAFF.

The chain has TRBV5-4 and TRBJ1-2. Germline values: CDR1 SGHNT, CDR2 YYREEE (reference sequence). The CDR3 totals 13 residues. CDR3 in amino acids: CASGWAGYYGYTF.

The chain couples TRBV29-1 to TRBJ2-2; the D call from TCRdb, TRBD1, cannot be confirmed without DNA. The CDR3 loop spans 12 amino acids. CDR1 and CDR2 (germline): SQVTM, ANQGSEA. The CDR3 region is CSARQGRRELFF.

This chain connects TRBV7-2 to TRBJ2-5; TCRdb outputs TRBD2, but without DNA this stays unchecked. The V gene's germline CDR1 is SGHTA and CDR2 FQGNSA. This CDR3 has 15 amino acids. The CDR3 loop reads CASSALAGGVETQYF.

The chain is built from TRBV23-1 and TRBJ2-1; TCRdb selects TRBD2, and the lack of DNA leaves this call unchecked. TRBV23-1 is identified as an open reading frame with a role that is uncertain. CDR3 length: 16 amino acids. The CDR3 reads CASSHIAGSSYNEQFF.

This chain's CDR3 is CASSDPHRGGRVQPQHF. The J gene is TRBJ1-5, the V gene TRBV6-1; there is no DNA to check the TCRdb D call of TRBD1. The CDR3 sequence is 17 residues long. The germline gives CDR1 MNHNS, CDR2 SASEGT.

V and J are TRBV18 and TRBJ2-6; TCRdb reports TRBD1, a call that lacks DNA to check it against. The CDR3 is 18 residues long. The V gene's germline CDR1 is KGHSH and CDR2 LQKENI. CDR3 loop: CASSPSRPGGSGANVLTF.

The chain has TRBV7-2 and TRBJ2-7; TCRdb reports TRBD1, a call that lacks DNA to check it against. Germline values: CDR1 SGHTA, CDR2 FQGNSA. The CDR3 extends over 13 amino acids. The CDR3 spells CASSRGHTYEQYF.

The chain uses TRBV3-1 and TRBJ2-2; the TCRdb call, TRBD1, lacks DNA for checking. From germline, CDR1 is LGHDT and CDR2 YNNKEL (reference sequence). The length of the CDR3 is 15 residues. The CDR3 reads CASSQVSGYTGELFF.

The chain is built from TRBV3-1 and TRBJ2-1; TCRdb indicates TRBD2, and absent DNA this call remains unverified. In germline, CDR1 is LGHDT, CDR2 YNNKEL (reference sequence). The CDR3 has 16 amino acids. CDR3 in amino acids: CASSLRRGGAYNEQFF.

This chain joins TRBV2 and TRBJ2-3; TCRdb selects TRBD1, and the lack of DNA leaves this call unchecked. Per germline, CDR1 SNHLY and CDR2 FYNNEI. CDR3 length: 14 residues. This CDR3 reads CAHGRGMKSDTQYF.

V and J are TRBV4-3 and TRBJ2-3; TCRdb's D gene call, TRBD1, goes unchecked for lack of DNA. The V gene's germline CDR1 is LGHNA and CDR2 YSLEER. The length of the CDR3 is 17 residues. This CDR3 is CASSPWRGRGGKNTQYF.